The clone carrying this TCR beta chain was observed many times. This entry belongs to a study of patients and donors after allogeneic stem cell transplantation. The CDR3 totals 12 residues. In germline, CDR1 is DFQATT, CDR2 SNEGSKA (reference sequence). The germline V and J ends were trimmed by 5 bases and 4 bases, with 9 bases remaining between them. TCRdb re-called the RT-PCR reads through MiXCR, storing one row per CDR3 protein. The table has approximately 170,000 distinct CDR3 sequences, more than 20% seen once. This TCR was sampled from a human donor who was either an allogeneic HSCT recipient or a stem cell or donor lymphocyte infusion donor (not recorded which). It is not recorded whose cells these are; they may come from a transplant donor. The chain combines TRBV20-1 with TRBJ1-5; D is unresolved. The sequencing sample was made of blood, either unsorted or a sorted T cell fraction (not recorded which). This chain's CDR3 is CSAQDGNQPQHF. The CDR3 coding sequence is TGCAGTGCTCAGGACGGTAATCAGCCCCAGCATTTT.